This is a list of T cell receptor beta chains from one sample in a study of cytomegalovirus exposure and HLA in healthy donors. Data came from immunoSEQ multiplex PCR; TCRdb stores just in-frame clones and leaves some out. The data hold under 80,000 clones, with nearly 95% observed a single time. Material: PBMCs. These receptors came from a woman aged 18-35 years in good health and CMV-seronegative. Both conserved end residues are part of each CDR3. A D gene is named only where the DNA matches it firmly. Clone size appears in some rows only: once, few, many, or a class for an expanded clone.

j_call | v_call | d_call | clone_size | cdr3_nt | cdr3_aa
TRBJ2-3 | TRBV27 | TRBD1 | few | TGTGCCAGCAGTTTAACTCCGGGACAGGGGTCAGATACGCAGTATTTT | CASSLTPGQGSDTQYF
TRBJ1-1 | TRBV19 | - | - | TGTGCCAGTAGTATGCAGGGTTCTACTGAAGCTTTCTTT | CASSMQGSTEAFF
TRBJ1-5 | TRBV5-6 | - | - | TGTGCCAGCAGCTTGTCGACGGGAGCTCACAATCAGCCCCAGCATTTT | CASSLSTGAHNQPQHF
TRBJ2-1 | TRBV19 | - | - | TGTGCCAGTAGTATGTTTACAGGTAGCAATGAGCAGTTCTTC | CASSMFTGSNEQFF
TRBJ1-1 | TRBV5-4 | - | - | TGTGCCAGCAGCTTGGGACAGGAAGCTTTCTTT | CASSLGQEAFF
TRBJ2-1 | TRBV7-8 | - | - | TGTGCCAGCAGCTTAGAACTGAATGATGAGCAGTTCTTC | CASSLELNDEQFF
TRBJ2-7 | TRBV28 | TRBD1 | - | TGTGCCAGCAGTTTACCGAGACAGGGGGCTGTATACGAGCAGTACTTC | CASSLPRQGAVYEQYF
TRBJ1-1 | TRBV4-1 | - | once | TGCGCCAGCAGCCAGTGGGGAGGCACTGAAGCTTTCTTT | CASSQWGGTEAFF
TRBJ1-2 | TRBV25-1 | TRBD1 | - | TGTGCCAGCAGTGACCCGGGACAGGGAGCCTATGGCTACACCTTC | CASSDPGQGAYGYTF
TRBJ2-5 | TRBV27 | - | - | TGTGCCAGCAGTTACGGTTACCAAGAGACCCAGTACTTC | CASSYGYQETQYF
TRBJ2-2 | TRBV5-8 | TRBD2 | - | TGTGCCAGCAGCTTGTCTAGCGGGAGACGTGACACCGGGGAGCTGTTTTTT | CASSLSSGRRDTGELFF
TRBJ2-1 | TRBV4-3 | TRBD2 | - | TGCGCCAGCAGCCAAGACCCACAAGGTAGCGGGGGAGCCTACAATGAGCAGTTCTTC | CASSQDPQGSGGAYNEQFF
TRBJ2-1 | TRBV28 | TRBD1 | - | TGTGCCAGCACTAGGGACAGGGGGCCCAATGAGCAGTTCTTC | CASTRDRGPNEQFF
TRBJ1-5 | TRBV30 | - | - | TGTGCCTGGAGTGTAGCAGGGATCTCTCAGCCCCAGCATTTT | CAWSVAGISQPQHF
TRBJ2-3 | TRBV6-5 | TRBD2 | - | TGTGCCAGCAGTACGCTAGCGGGGGGTATAGATACGCAGTATTTT | CASSTLAGGIDTQYF
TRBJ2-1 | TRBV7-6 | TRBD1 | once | TGTGCCAGCAGCTCGGGACAGGGGCTATTCTCCTACAATGAGCAGTTCTTC | CASSSGQGLFSYNEQFF
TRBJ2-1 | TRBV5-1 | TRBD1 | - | TGCGCCAGCACCCTAGGGGACAGACCGAGTGAGCAGTTCTTC | CASTLGDRPSEQFF
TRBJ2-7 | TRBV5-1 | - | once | TGCGCCAGCAGCTTAAATCGAGAAAGCTCCTACGAGCAGTACTTC | CASSLNRESSYEQYF
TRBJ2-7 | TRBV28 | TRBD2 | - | TGTGCCAGCAGCTACCTGGAGGCTAGCGGGAGTTACGAGCAGTACTTC | CASSYLEASGSYEQYF
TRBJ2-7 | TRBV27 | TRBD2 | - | TGTGCCAGCAGGCCGACTAGCGGGAGCTACGAGCAGTACTTC | CASRPTSGSYEQYF
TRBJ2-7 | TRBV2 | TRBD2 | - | TGTGCCAGCAGAGGACTAGCGGATGGCTACGAGCAGTACTTC | CASRGLADGYEQYF
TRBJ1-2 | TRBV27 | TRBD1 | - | TGTGCCAGCAGTCGACAGGGGCTTGGCTATGGCTACACCTTC | CASSRQGLGYGYTF
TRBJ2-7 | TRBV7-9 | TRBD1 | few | TGTGCCAGCAGCCGAGACAGGGCCTACGAGCAGTACTTC | CASSRDRAYEQYF
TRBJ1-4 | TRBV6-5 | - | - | TGTGCCAGCAGTTACTCGACTGGTACTAATGAAAAACTGTTTTTT | CASSYSTGTNEKLFF
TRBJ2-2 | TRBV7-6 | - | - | TGTGCCAGCAGCTTAATCTCCGGGGAGCTGTTTTTT | CASSLISGELFF
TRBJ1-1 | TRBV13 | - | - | TGTGCCAGCAGCTTAGCTTACCAGGGGTTGAACACTGAAGCTTTCTTT | CASSLAYQGLNTEAFF
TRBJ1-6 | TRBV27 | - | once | TGTGCCAGCAGTTTATTGGCGGAGCTGTCACCCCTCCACTTT | CASSLLAELSPLHF
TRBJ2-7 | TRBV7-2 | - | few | TGTGCCAGCAGCAAAAAACGGGGATACGAGCAGTACTTC | CASSKKRGYEQYF
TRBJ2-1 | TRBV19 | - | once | TGTGCCAGTAATTTGGCTAGCTCCTACAATGAGCAGTTCTTC | CASNLASSYNEQFF
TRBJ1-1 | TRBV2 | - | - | TGTGCCAGCGTTGCAGGGGACACTGAAGCTTTCTTT | CASVAGDTEAFF
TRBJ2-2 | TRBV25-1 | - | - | TGTGCCACCGTGGGGGCAGCAGACACCGGGGAGCTGTTTTTT | CATVGAADTGELFF
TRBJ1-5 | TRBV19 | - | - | TGTGCCAGTAGTATTTCAGGGGACAAGTCACAGCCCCAGCATTTT | CASSISGDKSQPQHF
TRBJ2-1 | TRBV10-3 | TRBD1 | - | TGTGCCATCAGTGAGTCGACAGGGGGCTTATACAATGAGCAGTTCTTC | CAISESTGGLYNEQFF
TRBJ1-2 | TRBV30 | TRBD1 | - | TGTGCCTGGAGCTCCGGGACAGAAATCTATGGCTACACCTTC | CAWSSGTEIYGYTF
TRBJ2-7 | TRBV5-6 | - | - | TGTGCCAGCAGCTTGGCGGGGGATCTCTACGAGCAGTACTTC | CASSLAGDLYEQYF
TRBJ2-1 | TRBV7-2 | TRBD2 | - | TGTGCCAGCAGTACTAGCGCTGGTTTATACAATGAGCAGTTCTTC | CASSTSAGLYNEQFF
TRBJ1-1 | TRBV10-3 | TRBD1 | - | TGTGCCATCAGTGAATGGGACAGGGGGCACACTGAAGCTTTCTTT | CAISEWDRGHTEAFF
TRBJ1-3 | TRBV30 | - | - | TGTGCCTGGAGTGTCCGAGGGTTTTCTGGAAACACCATATATTTT | CAWSVRGFSGNTIYF
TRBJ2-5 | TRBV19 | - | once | TGTGCCAGTAGTCTGCCCCCCAAGAGCAAACAAGAGACCCAGTACTTC | CASSLPPKSKQETQYF
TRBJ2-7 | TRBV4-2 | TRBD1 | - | TGTGCCAGCAGCCCAAACCTCGGACAGGTTCTACCCTACGAGCAGTACTTC | CASSPNLGQVLPYEQYF
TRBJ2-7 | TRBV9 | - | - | TGTGCCAGCAGCGTAGGGTACGGGACCTACGAGCAGTACTTC | CASSVGYGTYEQYF
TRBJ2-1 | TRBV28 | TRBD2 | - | TGTGCCACAAAACCGGGACTAGATTTCCCCGAGCAGTTCTTC | CATKPGLDFPEQFF
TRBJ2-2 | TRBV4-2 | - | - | TGTGCCAGCAGCCAAGAACTTATTACAGGTCCCGGGGAGCTGTTTTTT | CASSQELITGPGELFF
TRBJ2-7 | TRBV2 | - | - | TGTGCCAGCACCACGGACACTTACGAGCAGTACTTC | CASTTDTYEQYF
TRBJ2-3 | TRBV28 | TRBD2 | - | TGTGCCAGCAGAGGGACTAGCGGGAGGGCCACAGATACGCAGTATTTT | CASRGTSGRATDTQYF
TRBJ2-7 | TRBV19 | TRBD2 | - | TGTGCCAGTAGTATGACGGGCGGGGGAAGATACGAGCAGTACTTC | CASSMTGGGRYEQYF
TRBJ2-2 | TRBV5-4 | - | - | TGTGCCAGCAGCTTGGCCGGGGGTTTCACCGGGGAGCTGTTTTTT | CASSLAGGFTGELFF
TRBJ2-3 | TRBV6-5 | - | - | TGTGCCAGCAGCCTCCCAGGGTCAGATACGCAGTATTTT | CASSLPGSDTQYF
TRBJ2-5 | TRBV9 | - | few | TGTGCCAGCAGCGTAGCCTCCGGGGATGAGACCCAGTACTTC | CASSVASGDETQYF
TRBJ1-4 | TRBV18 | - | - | TGTGCCAGCTCACCGGTCGGTGCAACTAATGAAAAACTGTTTTTT | CASSPVGATNEKLFF